The text below deals with one T cell receptor beta chain. This sample stems from a study of blood T cell repertoires in COVID-19. Study summary: T cells, B-cell-depleted T cells, or PBMCs provided the cDNA or gDNA that served as material.

From germline, CDR1 is MGHRA and CDR2 YSYEKL. The CDR3 has 15 residues. V lost 1 base and J lost 0, with 9 bases in between. The data were produced by immunoSEQ multiplex PCR, yet TCRdb's version contains in-frame clones alone and is incomplete. The data hold about 260,000 clones, with roughly 90% observed a single time. This TCR came from a woman aged 50 to 60 who had recovered from COVID-19. Sequenced input: peripheral blood. The chain carries TRBV4-1 and TRBJ1-1; tentatively, D is TRBD1 (5 bases). The CDR3 coding sequence is TGCGCCAGCAGCCAAGTGGGCAGGGTGAACACTGAAGCTTTCTTT. It specifies CASSQVGRVNTEAFF.